This T cell receptor (beta chain) was observed in a study of Graves' ophthalmopathy and Graves' hyperthyroidism. Whole-study context: The collection of peripheral blood took place at initial diagnosis, before any treatment.

This clonotype was counted ten times or more. Its cognate antigen is unknown. Investigators amplified TCR beta CDR3 regions from RNA transcripts. RT-PCR was first run with HTBI primers, then multiplex PCR in a second round. TCRdb reprocessed the multiplex PCR reads with MiXCR, giving one entry per CDR3 protein. There are 600,000 to 950,000 distinct CDR3 sequences in the sample; 40% occur only once, and 44% lies in the top ten. Moderate-to-severe activity, CAS ≥3, NOSPECS ≥4 and duration under 3 months were recorded for donors with ophthalmopathy. This CDR3 spans 14 amino acids. Per the germline V gene, CDR1 is DFQATT and CDR2 is SNEGSKA (reference sequence). V was pared by 5 bases and J by 3 bases, with 6 bases of the junction left unmatched. Study-level points and caveats: Most expanded clonotypes in thyroid above 0.001 frequency also showed up in blood.

Sequencing input: peripheral blood. This chain links TRBV20-1 with TRBJ1-1, with 10 nucleotides matching TRBD1. The TCR originated in an adult man with Graves' ophthalmopathy. The CDR3 region has the DNA TGCAGTGCTGACCCCGGGACAGGGGACACTGAAGCTTTCTTT. Protein: CSADPGTGDTEAFF.